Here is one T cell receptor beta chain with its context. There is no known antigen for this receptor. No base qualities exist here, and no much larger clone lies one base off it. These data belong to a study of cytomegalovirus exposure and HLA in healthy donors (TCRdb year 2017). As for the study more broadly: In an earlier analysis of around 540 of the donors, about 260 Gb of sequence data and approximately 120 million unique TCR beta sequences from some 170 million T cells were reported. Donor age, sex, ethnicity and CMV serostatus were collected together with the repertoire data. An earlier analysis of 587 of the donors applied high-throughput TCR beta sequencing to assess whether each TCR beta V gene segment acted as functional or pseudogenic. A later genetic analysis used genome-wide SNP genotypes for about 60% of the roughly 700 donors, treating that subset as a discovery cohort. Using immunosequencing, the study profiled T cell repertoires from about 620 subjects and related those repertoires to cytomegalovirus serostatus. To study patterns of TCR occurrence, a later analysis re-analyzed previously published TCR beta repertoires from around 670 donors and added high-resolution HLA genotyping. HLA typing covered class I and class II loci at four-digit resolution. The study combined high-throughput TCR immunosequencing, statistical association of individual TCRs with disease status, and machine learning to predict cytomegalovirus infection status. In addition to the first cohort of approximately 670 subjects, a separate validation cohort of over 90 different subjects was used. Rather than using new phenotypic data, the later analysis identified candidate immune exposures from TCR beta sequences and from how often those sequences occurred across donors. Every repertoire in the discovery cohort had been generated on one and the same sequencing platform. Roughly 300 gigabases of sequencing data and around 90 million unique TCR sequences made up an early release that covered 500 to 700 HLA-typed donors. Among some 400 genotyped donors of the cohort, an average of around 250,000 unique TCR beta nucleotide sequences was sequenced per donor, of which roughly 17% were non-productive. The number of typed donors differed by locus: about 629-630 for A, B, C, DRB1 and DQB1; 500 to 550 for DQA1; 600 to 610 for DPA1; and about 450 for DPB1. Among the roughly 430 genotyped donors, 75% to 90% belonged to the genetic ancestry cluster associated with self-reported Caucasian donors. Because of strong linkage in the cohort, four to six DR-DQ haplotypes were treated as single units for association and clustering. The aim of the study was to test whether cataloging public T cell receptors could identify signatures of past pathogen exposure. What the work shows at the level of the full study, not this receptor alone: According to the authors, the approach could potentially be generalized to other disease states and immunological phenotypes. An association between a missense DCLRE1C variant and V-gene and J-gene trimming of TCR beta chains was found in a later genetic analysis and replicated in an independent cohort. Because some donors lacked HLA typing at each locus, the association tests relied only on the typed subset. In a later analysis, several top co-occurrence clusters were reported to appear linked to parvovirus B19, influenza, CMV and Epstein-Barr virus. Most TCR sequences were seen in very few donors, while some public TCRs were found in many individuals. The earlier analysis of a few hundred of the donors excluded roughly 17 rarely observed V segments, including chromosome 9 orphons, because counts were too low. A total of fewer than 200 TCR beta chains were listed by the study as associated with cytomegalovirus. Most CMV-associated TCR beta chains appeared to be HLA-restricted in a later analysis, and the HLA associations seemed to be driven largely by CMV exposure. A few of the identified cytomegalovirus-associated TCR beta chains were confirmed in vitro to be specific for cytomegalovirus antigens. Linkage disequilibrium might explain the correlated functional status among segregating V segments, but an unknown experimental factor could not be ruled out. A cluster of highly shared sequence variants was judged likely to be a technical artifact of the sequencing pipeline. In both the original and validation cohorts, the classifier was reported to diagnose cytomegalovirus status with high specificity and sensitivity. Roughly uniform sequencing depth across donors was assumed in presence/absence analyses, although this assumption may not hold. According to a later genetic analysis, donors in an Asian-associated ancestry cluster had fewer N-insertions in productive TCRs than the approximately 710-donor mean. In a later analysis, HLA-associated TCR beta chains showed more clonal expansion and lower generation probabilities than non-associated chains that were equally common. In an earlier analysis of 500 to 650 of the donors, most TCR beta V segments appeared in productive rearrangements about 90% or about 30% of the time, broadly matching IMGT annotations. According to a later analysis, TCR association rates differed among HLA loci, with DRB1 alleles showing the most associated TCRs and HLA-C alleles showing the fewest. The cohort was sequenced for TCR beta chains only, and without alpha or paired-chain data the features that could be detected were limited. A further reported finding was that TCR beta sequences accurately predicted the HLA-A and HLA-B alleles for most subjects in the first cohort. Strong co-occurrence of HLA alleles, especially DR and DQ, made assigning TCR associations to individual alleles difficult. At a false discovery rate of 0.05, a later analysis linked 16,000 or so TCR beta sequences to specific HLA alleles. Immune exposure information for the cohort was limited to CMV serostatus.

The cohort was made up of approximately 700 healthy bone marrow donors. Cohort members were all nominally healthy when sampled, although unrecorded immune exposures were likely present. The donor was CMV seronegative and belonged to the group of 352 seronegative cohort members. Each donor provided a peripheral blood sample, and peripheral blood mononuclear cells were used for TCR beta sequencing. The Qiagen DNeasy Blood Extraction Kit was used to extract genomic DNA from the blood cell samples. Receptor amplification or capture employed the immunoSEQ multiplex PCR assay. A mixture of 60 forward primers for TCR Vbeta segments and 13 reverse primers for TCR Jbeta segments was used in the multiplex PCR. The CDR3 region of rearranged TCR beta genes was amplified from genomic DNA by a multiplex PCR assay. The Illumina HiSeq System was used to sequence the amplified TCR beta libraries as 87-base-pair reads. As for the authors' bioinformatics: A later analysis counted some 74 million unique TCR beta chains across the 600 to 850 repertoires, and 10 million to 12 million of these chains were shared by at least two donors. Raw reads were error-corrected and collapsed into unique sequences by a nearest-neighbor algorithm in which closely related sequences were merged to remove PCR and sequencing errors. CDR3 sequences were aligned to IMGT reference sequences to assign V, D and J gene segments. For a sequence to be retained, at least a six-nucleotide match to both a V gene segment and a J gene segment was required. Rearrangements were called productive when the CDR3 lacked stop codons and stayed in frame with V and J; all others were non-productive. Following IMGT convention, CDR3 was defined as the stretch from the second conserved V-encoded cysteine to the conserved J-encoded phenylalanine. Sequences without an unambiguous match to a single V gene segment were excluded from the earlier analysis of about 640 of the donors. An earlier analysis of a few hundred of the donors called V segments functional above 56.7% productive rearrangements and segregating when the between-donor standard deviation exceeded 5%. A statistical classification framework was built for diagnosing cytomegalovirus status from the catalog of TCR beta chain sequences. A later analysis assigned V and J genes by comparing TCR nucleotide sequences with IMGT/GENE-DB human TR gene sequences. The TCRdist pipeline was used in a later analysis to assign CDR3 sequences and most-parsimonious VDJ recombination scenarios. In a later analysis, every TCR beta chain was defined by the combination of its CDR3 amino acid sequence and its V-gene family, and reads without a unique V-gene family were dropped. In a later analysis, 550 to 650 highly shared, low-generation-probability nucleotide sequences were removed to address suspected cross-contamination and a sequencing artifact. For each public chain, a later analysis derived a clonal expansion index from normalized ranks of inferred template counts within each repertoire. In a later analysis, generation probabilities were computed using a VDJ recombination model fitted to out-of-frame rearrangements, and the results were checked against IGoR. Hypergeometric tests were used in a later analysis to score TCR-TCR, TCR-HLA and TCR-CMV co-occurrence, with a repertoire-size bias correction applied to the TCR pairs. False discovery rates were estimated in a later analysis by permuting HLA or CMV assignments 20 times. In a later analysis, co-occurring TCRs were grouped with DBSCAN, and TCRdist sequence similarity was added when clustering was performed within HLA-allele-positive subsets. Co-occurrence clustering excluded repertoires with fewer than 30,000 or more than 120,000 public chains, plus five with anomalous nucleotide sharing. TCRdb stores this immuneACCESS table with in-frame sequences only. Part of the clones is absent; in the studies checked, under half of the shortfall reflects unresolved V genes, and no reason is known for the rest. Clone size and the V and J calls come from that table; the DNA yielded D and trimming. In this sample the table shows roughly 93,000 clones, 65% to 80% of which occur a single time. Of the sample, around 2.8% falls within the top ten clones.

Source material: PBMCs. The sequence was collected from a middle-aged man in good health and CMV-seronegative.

The CDR3 reads CASSEQGYSQPQHF. The bases are TGTGCCAGCAGTGAACAGGGATATAGTCAGCCCCAGCATTTT. The chain is assembled from TRBV2 and TRBJ1-5; the best D guess is TRBD1, with 5 bases matching. V lost 2 bases and J lost 6 bases; the stretch between them is 11 bases long. From the cysteine up to the phenylalanine, the CDR3 has a length of 14 residues. The retained sequence is limited to the CDR3, 42 bases, with the frame set at the first base. CDR1 and CDR2, per the germline V gene, are SNHLY and FYNNEI. Reference TRBV2 and TRBJ1-5 proteins supply the regions before and after the CDR3; the full variable domain is: EPEVTQTPSHQVTQMGQEVILRCVPISNHLYFYWYRQILGQKVEFLVSFYNNEISEKSEIFDDQFSVERPDGSNFTLKIRSTKLEDSAMYFCASSEQGYSQPQHFGDGTRLSIL.